These 29 T cell receptor beta chains came from one sample sequenced in a study of shared clonotypes between healthy human individuals. Repertoires were generated with immunoSEQ multiplex PCR, while TCRdb's copy carries only in-frame clones and drops some. The data contain approximately 1,000,000 clones, more than 75% of them singletons. The specimen sequenced was memory CD4+ T cells from PBMCs. As to subset: CD45RA-negative fraction. The receptors were sampled from a man aged 18 to 35 in good health. Some clones in this sample may be carry-over from other donors' samples.

The chain joins TRBV5-5 to TRBJ1-1, with TRBD1 identical over 9 bases. From germline, CDR1 is SGHKS and CDR2 YYEKEE (reference sequence). J gave up 1 base and V 5 bases, and 6 bases lay outside the gene matches. The CDR3 contains 15 residues. The CDR3, as DNA: TGTGCCAGCAGACGGACAGGGGCTTCGAACACTGAAGCTTTCTTT. Translation gives CASRRTGASNTEAFF.

There are a few counts of this clone. One end of the junction is discordant with germline, which a read error may explain. The chain employs TRBV7-8 and TRBJ2-3, with D hard to call. This CDR3 is 15 amino acids long. Germline CDR1 and CDR2: SGHVS and FQNEAQ. The CDR3 here is CASTLSRLFTDTQYF. The CDR3 coding sequence is TGTGCCAGCACCTTAAGCAGACTCTTCACAGATACGCAGTATTTT.

The chain employs TRBV7-2 and TRBJ2-5; D gene ambiguous. The germline gives CDR1 SGHTA, CDR2 FQGNSA. The length of the CDR3 is 16 residues. Trimming took off 1 base at V and 5 bases at J, with 17 bases between the two ends. CDR3 protein: CASSLVLGHTPETQYF. The CDR3 DNA is TGTGCCAGCAGCTTAGTACTGGGCCATACGCCGGAGACCCAGTACTTC.

The chain carries TRBV4-1 and TRBJ2-6; D might be TRBD1 (6 bases). V was shortened by 1 base and J by 2 bases, with 9 bases between the two germline ends. Germline V gene lookup returns CDR1 MGHRA and CDR2 YSYEKL. The CDR3 extends over 16 amino acids. Here the CDR3 reads CASSQGAGAGANVLTF. The DNA of the CDR3 is TGCGCCAGCAGCCAAGGGGCAGGGGCTGGGGCCAACGTCCTGACTTTC.

This rearrangement joins TRBV4-2 to TRBJ2-7, with D possibly TRBD2 on 6 matching bases. This CDR3 has 16 amino acids. Germline V gene lookup returns CDR1 LGHNA and CDR2 YNFKEQ. Trimming took 4 bases from V and 2 from J, leaving 18 bases between them. The CDR3 nucleotides are TGTGCCAGCAGCCCCTTAGGTAGCGGCACTGCCTACGAGCAGTACTTC. Amino acid sequence: CASSPLGSGTAYEQYF.

The V call is TRBV14, the J call TRBJ2-2; D is ambiguous. Between the trimmed V and J ends, which lost 3 bases and 6 bases, there was a span of 8 bases. Looked up from germline, CDR1 is SGHDN and CDR2 is FVKESK. This CDR3 spans 13 amino acids. The CDR3, as DNA: TGTGCCAGCAGCCATCTTAGAGCCGGGGAGCTGTTTTTT. It is translated as CASSHLRAGELFF.

This clone was detected only a few times. The chain employs TRBV30 and TRBJ2-7; a possible D gene is TRBD2 (6 bases). V was cut by 3 bases and J by 6 bases, with 12 bases left in between. Germline lookup yields CDR1 GTSNPN and CDR2 SVGIG (reference sequence). The CDR3 contains 12 residues. The CDR3 DNA reads as TGTGCCTGGAGATTGGCGGGGCTCGAGCAGTACTTC. It encodes CAWRLAGLEQYF.

The rearrangement links TRBV5-4 to TRBJ1-2; the D gene is possibly TRBD1 (5 bases). V dropped 3 bases and J dropped 14 bases, with 23 bases sitting between them. Germline V lookup: CDR1 SGHNT, CDR2 YYREEE (reference sequence). CDR3 length equals 14 residues. DNA for the CDR3: TGTGCCAGCAGCTCATCAGGGTCGCTAACCCTACGGACCTTC. Encoded protein: CASSSSGSLTLRTF.

V and J are TRBV7-2 and TRBJ1-1; D is unclear. The V gene lost 3 bases and the J gene lost 8 bases, with 10 bases spanning the gap. The CDR3 totals 12 residues. Germline V gives CDR1 SGHTA, CDR2 FQGNSA. The CDR3 spells CASSFRWSEAFF. The CDR3 DNA is TGTGCCAGCAGCTTCCGGTGGTCAGAAGCTTTCTTT.

This clone has just a few counts. This chain links TRBV4-1 with TRBJ1-1, with D unclear. This CDR3 region has 16 residues. Germline CDR1 and CDR2: MGHRA and YSYEKL. V was pared by 1 base and J by 4 bases, with 16 bases between. CDR3 sequence (DNA): TGCGCCAGCAGCCAAGCTCCTTTTGGGCGTGGCACTGAAGCTTTCTTT. Translated: CASSQAPFGRGTEAFF.

The chain recombines TRBV25-1 with TRBJ1-2, with D uncertain. This CDR3 is built from 14 residues. Trimming left V 0 bases short and J 8 bases short, with 13 bases between. Looked up from germline, CDR1 is MGHDK and CDR2 is SYGVNS. The CDR3 nucleotides are TGTGCCAGCAGTGAATATATGGCGGACTTGGGCTACACCTTC. Its protein is CASSEYMADLGYTF.

The table lists this clone with a few counts. The chain joins TRBV11-2 to TRBJ1-1; D uncertain. V lost 5 bases and J lost 4, with 17 bases in between. The length of the CDR3 is 15 residues. Looked up from germline, CDR1 is SGHAT and CDR2 is FQNNGV. CDR3 DNA sequence: TGTGCCAGCAGCAAAAGGGCCCACCCCGGCACTGAAGCTTTCTTT. It codes for CASSKRAHPGTEAFF. Complete variable domain (other parts from reference TRBV11-2 and TRBJ1-1): EAGVAQSPRYKIIEKRQSVAFWCNPISGHATLYWYQQILGQGPKLLIQFQNNGVVDDSQLPKDRFSAERLKGVDSTLKIQPAKLEDSAVYLCASSKRAHPGTEAFFGQGTRLTVV.

Note on this clone: This same CDR3 is encoded by further DNA sequences in the sample. This chain connects TRBV6-1 to TRBJ1-4, with a weak D call TRBD1 (6 bases). V lost 3 bases and J lost 2, with 10 bases in between. CDR1 and CDR2 (germline): MNHNS, SASEGT. The CDR3 runs to 15 residues. The CDR3 coding sequence is TGTGCCAGCAGTGAGCGGGGGCGGACTAATGAAAAACTGTTTTTT. It specifies CASSERGRTNEKLFF.

This clone appeared many times. The rearrangement links TRBV20-1 to TRBJ1-2, with 8 bases matching TRBD1. The CDR3 consists of 11 residues. Losses at the gene ends were 5 bases for V and 8 bases for J; bases not matched to a gene: 4. Germline-derived CDR1 and CDR2 are DFQATT and SNEGSKA (reference sequence). CDR3 loop: CSAHRGIGYTF. The CDR3 nucleotides read TGCAGTGCTCACAGGGGGATAGGCTACACCTTC.

The gene calls are TRBV19 and TRBJ2-5; possible D gene TRBD1, 6 bases. The CDR3 sequence is 14 residues long. With 4 bases removed from V and 7 bases from J, the gap between germline ends came to 16 bases. CDR1 is LNHDA, CDR2 SQIVND, per germline (reference sequence). The CDR3 region has the DNA TGTGCCAGTAGTACCGACAGGCCCCGGGGGACCCAGTACTTC. It encodes CASSTDRPRGTQYF. The full variable domain, completed using reference TRBV19 and TRBJ2-5, is DGGITQSPKYLFRKEGQNVTLSCEQNLNHDAMYWYRQDPGQGLRLIYYSQIVNDFQKGDIAEGYSVSREKKESFPLTVTSAQKNPTAFYLCASSTDRPRGTQYFGPGTRLLVL.

The V gene is TRBV5-4, the J gene TRBJ2-7; D might be TRBD1 (6 bases). This CDR3 contains 13 residues. Germline V gene lookup returns CDR1 SGHNT and CDR2 YYREEE (reference sequence). Trimming shortened V by 4 bases and J by 5 bases, and 13 bases separated the two germline ends. The CDR3 nucleotides read TGTGCCAGCAGCCCAGGACAGCCAAACGAGCAGTACTTC. Translated, it gives CASSPGQPNEQYF.

Regarding this clone: This same CDR3 is encoded by further DNA sequences in the sample. The rearrangement joins TRBV19 to TRBJ2-3; the match to TRBD2 covers 10 bases. This CDR3 has 14 amino acids. After removal of 6 bases from V and 1 base from J, the junction contained 1 base not matched to a gene. CDR1 and CDR2 (germline): LNHDA, SQIVND (reference sequence). This chain's CDR3 is CASSGLAGTDTQYF. In DNA, the CDR3 is TGTGCCAGTAGCGGACTAGCGGGCACAGATACGCAGTATTTT.

This clone occurred once. The J gene is TRBJ2-1, the V gene TRBV28; 12 bases are shared with TRBD2. CDR3 length: 18 residues. V dropped 5 bases and J dropped 8; count of bases not matched to a gene: 16. CDR1 is MDHEN and CDR2 is SYDVKM in the germline V gene. The CDR3 DNA is TGTGCCAGCAGTCCGGGGACAGGGCTAGCGGGAGGGCTCGATGAGCAGTTCTTC. Amino acid sequence: CASSPGTGLAGGLDEQFF.

Points on this clone: Other DNA sequences in the same sample also yield this CDR3. The chain has TRBV5-1 and TRBJ2-1; TRBD2 matches at 10 bases. The CDR3 consists of 16 residues. In germline, CDR1 is SGHRS, CDR2 YFSETQ. V shed 0 bases and J 3 bases; nucleotides not matched to a gene: 3. CDR3 in amino acids: CASSLVPSGSYNEQFF. In DNA form, the CDR3 reads TGCGCCAGCAGCTTGGTACCTAGCGGGAGCTACAATGAGCAGTTCTTC.

A single count supports this clone. Within the sample, other DNA sequences also encode this same CDR3. In nucleotides, the CDR3 is TGTGCCAGCACCCGGGGGAACACTGAAGCTTTCTTT. Translating gives CASTRGNTEAFF. The V call is TRBV2, the J call TRBJ1-1; D gene ambiguous. V lost 7 bases to trimming and J lost 1 base, with 7 bases between them. Germline V lookup: CDR1 SNHLY, CDR2 FYNNEI. The CDR3 is 12 residues long.

As for this clone: The sample contains more than one DNA sequence encoding this CDR3. The V gene is TRBV5-4, the J gene TRBJ2-3; unclear D gene. Germline CDR1 reads SGHNT; CDR2 reads YYREEE (reference sequence). Trimming removed 2 bases from V and 0 bases from J, with 4 bases in between. The CDR3 loop spans 13 amino acids. This CDR3 reads CASSLSSTDTQYF. In nucleotides, the CDR3 is TGTGCCAGCAGCTTATCTAGCACAGATACGCAGTATTTT.

This rearrangement joins TRBV7-2 to TRBJ1-1; D is perhaps TRBD1 (5 bases). V lost 5 bases and J lost 1, with 8 bases in between. The V gene's germline CDR1 is SGHTA and CDR2 FQGNSA. The CDR3 is 13 amino acids. The CDR3 sequence is CASSVTGNTEAFF. The CDR3 region has the DNA TGTGCCAGCAGCGTCACAGGGAACACTGAAGCTTTCTTT.

The J gene is TRBJ2-7, the V gene TRBV29-1; 10 bases are shared with TRBD1. CDR1 is SQVTM, CDR2 ANQGSEA, per germline. The CDR3 has 14 residues. The V gene end was trimmed by 6 bases and the J gene end by 6 bases; junction bases not matched to a gene: 11. The CDR3 region has the DNA TGCAGCGTAACCGGGACAGGGGCTTACCGCGAGCAGTACTTC. It translates to CSVTGTGAYREQYF.

This sequence joins TRBV2 and TRBJ2-7; 8 bases map to TRBD1. This CDR3 has 13 amino acids. Trimming at V came to 7 bases and at J to 6 bases, leaving 8 bases not matched to a gene. Germline V gene lookup returns CDR1 SNHLY and CDR2 FYNNEI. DNA of the CDR3: TGTGCCAGCACGGTAGACAGGGGTGGCGAGCAGTACTTC. Its protein is CASTVDRGGEQYF.

V usage is TRBV28 and J usage is TRBJ2-7; possible D gene TRBD2, 5 bases. The germline gives CDR1 MDHEN, CDR2 SYDVKM. This CDR3 contains 15 residues. Trimming took 5 bases from V and 1 from J, leaving 15 bases between them. CDR3 region: CASSPPGSKSYEQYF. The CDR3 DNA sequence: TGTGCCAGCAGTCCCCCGGGAAGTAAATCCTACGAGCAGTACTTC.

The chain couples TRBV28 to TRBJ2-2, with a weak D call TRBD1 (6 bases). V lost 6 bases, J lost 2 bases, and 13 bases lay in between. Germline V CDR1 and CDR2: MDHEN, SYDVKM. The CDR3 totals 15 residues. CDR3: CASSEDSLNTGELFF. The DNA for the CDR3 is TGTGCCAGCAGCGAGGACAGCCTTAACACCGGGGAGCTGTTTTTT.

The rearrangement links TRBV5-6 to TRBJ2-1, with D uncertain. CDR1 is SGHDT and CDR2 is YYEEEE in the germline V gene. Trimming removed 0 bases from V and 8 bases from J, with 9 bases in between. The CDR3 runs 13 residues. The CDR3 loop reads CASSLGSRHEQFF. The CDR3 DNA follows: TGTGCCAGCAGCTTGGGTAGTAGACATGAGCAGTTCTTC.

This clone has only one observation. V gene TRBV28 combines with J gene TRBJ1-2; 9 nucleotides agree with TRBD1. The CDR3 loop spans 15 amino acids. Trimming removed 6 bases from V and 4 bases from J; junction bases left unmatched: 9. CDR1 and CDR2 (germline): MDHEN, SYDVKM. The CDR3 DNA reads as TGTGCCAGCAGCTATGGACAGGGGACCGTCTATGGCTACACCTTC. This sequence encodes CASSYGQGTVYGYTF.

The chain uses TRBV4-3 and TRBJ1-5, with D uncertain. Between the trimmed V and J ends, which lost 0 bases and 7 bases, there was a span of 7 bases. Germline CDR1 and CDR2: LGHNA and YSLEER. This CDR3 has 13 amino acids. The DNA for the CDR3 is TGCGCCAGCAGCCAAGATCACGGACAGCCCCAGCATTTT. Translated: CASSQDHGQPQHF.